The 21 T cell receptor beta chains below come from one sample, sequenced in a study of CD8 T cells in ankylosing spondylitis. TCRdb processed the 5' RACE reads anew with MiXCR; each CDR3 protein has one entry. The sample includes 400,000 or so distinct CDR3 sequences, approximately 26% seen only once; the top ten take roughly 0.9%. The study's findings and limits: Blood of patients with ankylosing spondylitis appeared to be characterized by a TCR beta motif of 8 or 9 highly homologous variants.

For these TCRs, the target antigens are not known. Sequences were obtained from blood, either unsorted or a sorted T cell fraction (not recorded which). All receptors derive from a male donor with ankylosing spondylitis.

J is TRBJ2-3 and V is TRBV20-1; TRBD2 agrees at 7 bases. CDR1 and CDR2 (germline): DFQATT, SNEGSKA (reference sequence). V shed 5 bases, J shed 15 bases, and the junction held 11 bases outside the gene matches. This CDR3 region has 11 residues. CDR3 in DNA: TGCAGTGCTCCTCAGCGGGACGTTTACTATTTT. Protein sequence: CSAPQRDVYYF.

The chain links TRBV5-1 to TRBJ1-1; a weak D match, TRBD1 (5 bases). Trimming took off 3 bases at V and 1 base at J, with 7 bases between the two ends. CDR3 length equals 13 residues. Germline V CDR1 and CDR2: SGHRS, YFSETQ. The CDR3 reads CASSWDENTEAFF. In DNA, the CDR3 is TGCGCCAGCAGCTGGGACGAGAACACTGAAGCTTTCTTT.

The J gene is TRBJ2-1, the V gene TRBV5-1; the match to TRBD1 covers 8 bases. The junction had 7 bases not matched to a gene; V was cut back by 0 bases and J by 8 bases. Germline CDR1 and CDR2: SGHRS and YFSETQ. This CDR3 region has 15 residues. In DNA form, the CDR3 reads TGCGCCAGCAGCTTGGCCGGACAGGGTGGCGATGAGCAGTTCTTC. It is translated as CASSLAGQGGDEQFF. The full variable domain, in which reference TRBV5-1 and TRBJ2-1 provide the parts outside the CDR3, is KAGVTQTPRYLIKTRGQQVTLSCSPISGHRSVSWYQQTPGQGLQFLFEYFSETQRNKGNFPGRFSGRQFSNSRSEMNVSTLELGDSALYLCASSLAGQGGDEQFFGPGTRLTVL.

The chain couples TRBV27 to TRBJ2-5; perhaps D is TRBD1 or TRBD2 (5 bases each). This CDR3 spans 14 amino acids. The V and J ends lost 6 bases and 3 bases respectively, with 14 bases between them. Germline V gene data show CDR1 as MNHEY and CDR2 as SMNVEV (reference sequence). CDR3 nucleotides: TGTGCCAGCAGCCGAGGGGTTAGCGAAGAGACCCAGTACTTC. It yields the protein CASSRGVSEETQYF.

This clonotype was picked up a small number of times. The chain uses TRBV7-9 and TRBJ2-1, with D possibly matching TRBD2 (6 bases). The CDR3 length is 13 residues. The germline V gene has CDR1 SEHNR and CDR2 FQNEAQ (reference sequence). The V end lost 7 bases, the J end lost 6 bases, and 13 bases lay between the germline ends. CDR3 residues: CASTERSGNEQFF. CDR3 coding DNA: TGTGCCAGCACGGAACGTAGCGGCAATGAGCAGTTCTTC. Drawing the rest from reference TRBV7-9 and TRBJ2-1, the complete variable domain is DTGVSQNPRHKITKRGQNVTFRCDPISEHNRLYWYRQTLGQGPEFLTYFQNEAQLEKSRLLSDRFSAERPKGSFSTLEIQRTEQGDSAMYLCASTERSGNEQFFGPGTRLTVL.

This clonotype was picked up many times. The chain links TRBV5-1 to TRBJ2-1; D not resolved. Germline V gene lookup returns CDR1 SGHRS and CDR2 YFSETQ. Between the trimmed V and J ends, which lost 1 base and 0 bases, there was a span of 5 bases. The length of the CDR3 is 14 residues. CDR3 in DNA: TGCGCCAGCAGCTTGACCACCTCCTACAATGAGCAGTTCTTC. It codes for CASSLTTSYNEQFF.

This rearrangement joins TRBV12-3 or TRBV12-4 to TRBJ2-5; 9 bases match TRBD2. CDR3 length equals 16 residues. V trimming: 3 bases; J trimming: 0 bases; junction bases outside the gene matches: 5. In DNA form, the CDR3 reads TGTGCCAGCAGTTTCGGGACTAGCTCGTACCAAGAGACCCAGTACTTC. Encoded protein: CASSFGTSSYQETQYF.

This clonotype is a singleton in its sample. As DNA, the CDR3 is TGTGCCATCAGTGGTACAGGGGGCAGCGAGCAGTACGTC. It yields the protein CAISGTGGSEQYV. The V and J genes are TRBV10-3 and TRBJ2-7; TRBD1 matches 9 bases. The length of the CDR3 is 13 residues. Trimming took 4 bases from V and 6 from J; bases not matched to a gene: 4. CDR1 is ENHRY, CDR2 SYGVKD, per germline.

This clonotype has just a few counts. V gene TRBV20-1 combines with J gene TRBJ1-5, with 7 bases matching TRBD1. CDR1 and CDR2 from the germline V gene are DFQATT and SNEGSKA (reference sequence). The CDR3 has 12 residues. V trimming: 5 bases; J trimming: 9 bases; junction bases outside the gene matches: 7. The CDR3 reads CSAQTGLRPQHF. CDR3 nucleotide sequence: TGCAGTGCTCAGACAGGGCTGCGGCCCCAGCATTTT.

The chain links TRBV7-9 to TRBJ2-7; the D call may be TRBD1 or TRBD2 (5 bases each). The V gene's germline CDR1 is SEHNR and CDR2 FQNEAQ (reference sequence). Trimming removed 5 bases at V and 5 bases at J, with 13 bases between. CDR3 size: 13 residues. Written as DNA, the CDR3 is TGTGCCAGCAGCCTCCAGGGAGCCCACGAGCAGTACTTC. It encodes CASSLQGAHEQYF. Combining the CDR3 with reference TRBV7-9 and TRBJ2-7 gives the whole variable domain DTGVSQNPRHKITKRGQNVTFRCDPISEHNRLYWYRQTLGQGPEFLTYFQNEAQLEKSRLLSDRFSAERPKGSFSTLEIQRTEQGDSAMYLCASSLQGAHEQYFGPGTRLTVT.

This clonotype occurred a few times. The V gene is TRBV12-3 or TRBV12-4, the J gene TRBJ2-2, with D possibly TRBD2 on 6 matching bases. The CDR3 runs to 16 residues. V was shortened by 1 base and J by 0 bases, with 9 bases between the two germline ends. CDR3 sequence reads: CASSLVAVTNTGELFF. CDR3 DNA: TGTGCCAGCAGTTTAGTAGCGGTGACGAACACCGGGGAGCTGTTTTTT.

This clonotype was detected only a few times. The rearrangement uses TRBV29-1 and TRBJ2-7, with TRBD1 identical over 7 bases. Germline-derived CDR1 and CDR2 are SQVTM and ANQGSEA. This CDR3 is 13 amino acids long. V trimming: 5 bases; J trimming: 0 bases; junction bases outside the gene matches: 4. CDR3 nucleotide sequence: TGCAGCGTTCACAGGGGCAGCTCCTACGAGCAGTACTTC. It specifies CSVHRGSSYEQYF.

The gene calls are TRBV6-1 and TRBJ1-1; possible D gene TRBD1, 5 bases. The CDR3 covers 15 residues. Germline CDR1 MNHNS, CDR2 SASEGT. Between the trimmed V and J ends, which lost 6 bases and 0 bases, there was a span of 14 bases. CDR3 amino acids: CASRPGGTVNTEAFF. CDR3 sequence (DNA): TGTGCCAGCAGGCCTGGGGGGACGGTGAACACTGAAGCTTTCTTT.

This chain uses TRBV24-1 with TRBJ2-2; 9 nucleotides match TRBD1. In germline, CDR1 is KGHDR, CDR2 SFDVKD. Trimming cost V 5 bases and J 4 bases; bases outside gene matches: 4. The CDR3 totals 15 residues. The CDR3 DNA reads as TGTGCCACCAGTGGGACAGGGGAGCGCACCGGGGAGCTGTTTTTT. Its protein product is CATSGTGERTGELFF.

This clonotype was counted at least ten times. The chain is built from TRBV7-9 and TRBJ2-7; D gene uncertain. Trimming shortened V by 6 bases and J by 0 bases, and 6 bases separated the two germline ends. There are 12 residues in the CDR3. Germline-derived CDR1 and CDR2 are SEHNR and FQNEAQ (reference sequence). The CDR3 sequence: CASSLTSYEQYF. The CDR3 DNA reads TGTGCCAGCAGTTTGACCTCCTACGAGCAGTACTTC.

The chain employs TRBV7-2 and TRBJ2-1; 8 positions agree with TRBD2. This CDR3 is 14 amino acids long. Trimming took 6 bases from V and 5 from J; bases not matched to a gene: 6. Germline loops: CDR1 SGHTA, CDR2 FQGNSA. The CDR3 protein is CASSLLAAHNEQFF. The CDR3 nucleotides read TGTGCCAGCAGTTTACTAGCGGCCCACAATGAGCAGTTCTTC.

This clonotype has only a few counts. The V and J genes are TRBV6-1 and TRBJ2-1, with D hard to call. This CDR3 has 12 amino acids. V was clipped by 2 bases and J by 9 bases, with 8 bases between them. Germline V gives CDR1 MNHNS, CDR2 SASEGT. As DNA, the CDR3 is TGTGCCAGCAGTGAAATATTAGGTGAGCAGTTCTTC. It codes for CASSEILGEQFF.

The gene calls are TRBV7-8 and TRBJ1-1; D possibly corresponds to TRBD1 (5 bases). V was trimmed by 1 base and J by 4 bases, leaving 10 bases between them. The length of the CDR3 is 14 residues. Germline loops: CDR1 SGHVS, CDR2 FQNEAQ. CDR3 protein: CASSLEGRATEAFF. The CDR3 DNA sequence: TGTGCCAGCAGCTTAGAGGGGAGGGCCACTGAAGCTTTCTTT.

V is TRBV5-1 and J is TRBJ1-5, with a tentative D call TRBD1 (5 bases). V lost 4 bases to trimming and J lost 5 bases, with 16 bases between them. The CDR3 runs 15 residues. Germline CDR1 and CDR2: SGHRS and YFSETQ. The CDR3 DNA sequence: TGCGCCAGCAGCGACAGCGGTGAAGGCGATCAGCCCCAGCATTTT. Translation gives CASSDSGEGDQPQHF.

This clonotype was seen a handful of times. This chain joins TRBV5-5 and TRBJ1-6, with no clear D. The length of the CDR3 is 14 residues. Germline V lookup: CDR1 SGHKS, CDR2 YYEKEE (reference sequence). Trimming took 0 bases from V and 8 from J, leaving 9 bases between them. CDR3: CASSLGLRDSPLHF. CDR3 nucleotides: TGTGCCAGCAGCTTGGGACTAAGAGATTCACCCCTCCACTTT.

This clonotype has more than one count but fewer than ten. The chain links TRBV11-2 to TRBJ2-1; 14 bases line up with TRBD2. The CDR3 consists of 21 residues. From germline, CDR1 is SGHAT and CDR2 FQNNGV. V gave up 1 base and J gave up 7 bases; unmatched junction bases: 18. CDR3 residues: CASSLGRGLAGVGTRVNEQFF. DNA for the CDR3: TGTGCCAGCAGCTTAGGACGGGGACTAGCGGGAGTGGGAACAAGGGTAAATGAGCAGTTCTTC.